Listed below are T cell receptor beta chains from one sample, sequenced in a study of a mutant IDH1 vaccine in newly diagnosed glioma. Clones were sequenced by immunoSEQ multiplex PCR, and TCRdb holds only the in-frame ones, with some missing. The sample yields tens of thousands of clones, 70% to 85% seen once. Their specific antigens are unknown. The sequencing here drew on PBMCs, taken from a glioma patient whose treatment included an IDH1 peptide vaccine. The receptors here all came from a man aged 40-49 years with glioma. Both conserved end residues are part of each CDR3. D genes are given only for firm matches. Only part of the rows carry a size: once, few, many, or a class if the clone is expanded.

abundance | j_gene | d_gene | v_gene | CDR3nt | CDR3aa
once | TRBJ2-1 | TRBD2 | TRBV19 | TGTGCCAGTAGTACCCACCGTCCGGGACTAGCGGCCAATGAGCAGTTCTTC | CASSTHRPGLAANEQFF
NA | TRBJ2-3 | NA | TRBV27 | TGTGCCAGTATCAGCACAGATACGCAGTATTTT | CASISTDTQYF
NA | TRBJ2-2 | NA | TRBV10-3 | TGTGCCGCAAAAGGGGGGTCGTCGACCGGGGAGCTGTTTTTT | CAAKGGSSTGELFF
few | TRBJ2-3 | NA | TRBV29-1 | TGCAGCGTTGTATGCCAGAACACAGATACGCAGTATTTT | CSVVCQNTDTQYF
NA | TRBJ1-5 | NA | TRBV27 | TGTGCCAGCAGTCCCGGGACAATGACTTATAGCAATCAGCCCCAGCATTTT | CASSPGTMTYSNQPQHF
NA | TRBJ1-3 | NA | TRBV19 | TGTGCCAGTAGCGCTTCCTGGGGACCCCCGGACGGAAACACCATATATTTT | CASSASWGPPDGNTIYF
NA | TRBJ1-1 | TRBD1 | TRBV5-1 | TGCGCCAGCAGCTCTAGGACAGGACTGAACACTGAAGCTTTCTTT | CASSSRTGLNTEAFF
NA | TRBJ2-5 | TRBD2 | TRBV19 | TGTGCCAGTGCCCGGACTAGCGGGAGGCCTCAAGAGACCCAGTACTTC | CASARTSGRPQETQYF
NA | TRBJ2-5 | NA | TRBV7-2 | TGTGCCAGCAGCTTAGGGGGTAGGGGGGGCTCTCAGACCCAGTACTTC | CASSLGGRGGSQTQYF
NA | TRBJ1-2 | NA | TRBV28 | TGTGCCAGCAGCCCTAGAGGTAGGGGTAACTATGGCTACACCTTC | CASSPRGRGNYGYTF
NA | TRBJ2-3 | NA | TRBV6-1 | TGTGCCAGCAGTGAAGGATCGTTCACAGATACGCAGTATTTT | CASSEGSFTDTQYF
NA | TRBJ2-2 | TRBD1 | TRBV11-1 | TGTGCCAGCAGCGGGACAGGCCCAGCAACCACCGGGGAGCTGTTTTTT | CASSGTGPATTGELFF
NA | TRBJ2-5 | NA | TRBV5-4 | TGTGCCAGCAGCTTGGGCTGGGGGGTCGGCCAAGAGACCCAGTACTTC | CASSLGWGVGQETQYF
NA | TRBJ2-1 | TRBD1 | TRBV6-1 | TGTGCCAGCAGTCCCGCCCGACAGGGAATTAATGAGCAGTTCTTC | CASSPARQGINEQFF
NA | TRBJ1-2 | NA | TRBV19 | TGTGCCAGTAGTATCTGGGGGAGTGGCTACACCTTC | CASSIWGSGYTF
NA | TRBJ2-1 | NA | TRBV7-9 | TGTGCCAGCAGCTTGGGGTTTATAAGTTTGGATGAGCAGTTCTTC | CASSLGFISLDEQFF
NA | TRBJ2-7 | NA | TRBV18 | TGTGCCAGCTCACCAGAACAGAGCTCCTACGAGCAGTACTTC | CASSPEQSSYEQYF
NA | TRBJ2-7 | TRBD1 | TRBV19 | TGTGCCAGCGCGACAGGGGGTTCCCACGAGCAGTACTTC | CASATGGSHEQYF
NA | TRBJ1-1 | NA | TRBV6-4 | TGTGCCAGCAGTGACAAAGGGGATAACACTGAAGCTTTCTTT | CASSDKGDNTEAFF
NA | TRBJ1-5 | TRBD1 | TRBV15 | TGTGCCACCAGCAGCCGGGACAGTAGCAATCAGCCCCAGCATTTT | CATSSRDSSNQPQHF
NA | TRBJ1-1 | NA | TRBV5-8 | TGTGCCAGCAGCGGCTCCGGGTCGGGAGAAGCTTTCTTT | CASSGSGSGEAFF
NA | TRBJ1-1 | NA | TRBV2 | TGTGCCAGCAGTGAATTAAGGGGCTTGAACACTGAAGCTTTCTTT | CASSELRGLNTEAFF
NA | TRBJ2-4 | TRBD2 | TRBV30 | TGTGCCTGGACTCCGGGACTAGCGGGTTCCAAAAACATTCAGTACTTC | CAWTPGLAGSKNIQYF
once | TRBJ1-4 | NA | TRBV11-3 | TGTGCCAGCAGCTTAGTTTTAGGAAAACTGTTTTTT | CASSLVLGKLFF
NA | TRBJ1-4 | NA | TRBV7-9 | TGTGCCAGCAGCCCGCGGCAGGTTCCTAATGAAAAACTGTTTTTT | CASSPRQVPNEKLFF
NA | TRBJ1-3 | NA | TRBV9 | TGTGCCAGCAGCGTAGAAGGAAACACCATATATTTT | CASSVEGNTIYF
NA | TRBJ1-1 | NA | TRBV29-1 | TGCAGCGTTTCACAGGGACCACGGGGCACTGAAGCTTTCTTT | CSVSQGPRGTEAFF
NA | TRBJ2-5 | NA | TRBV28 | TGTGCCAGCACAACTCTAAGTTGGGCGGAGACCCAGTACTTC | CASTTLSWAETQYF
NA | TRBJ1-1 | NA | TRBV9 | TGTGCCAGCAGCGTGCAGCTGAACACTGAAGCTTTCTTT | CASSVQLNTEAFF
NA | TRBJ1-2 | NA | TRBV16 | TGTGCCAGCAGCCAGGGCTATGGCTACACCTTC | CASSQGYGYTF
NA | TRBJ1-2 | TRBD1 | TRBV25-1 | TGTGCCAGCAGAAGGACAGGGGACGGGCGAGGTGGCTACACCTTC | CASRRTGDGRGGYTF
NA | TRBJ2-4 | NA | TRBV5-8 | TGTGCCAGCAGCTTGGACTCAATACTTCTAGCCAAAAACATTCAGTACTTC | CASSLDSILLAKNIQYF
NA | TRBJ1-1 | NA | TRBV19 | TGTGCCAGTAGTATGGGGGAGGTCCGCGGAGACACTGAAGCTTTCTTT | CASSMGEVRGDTEAFF
once | TRBJ2-2 | NA | TRBV15 | TGTGCCACCAGCAGGGGAGGTTCTCAACGGGAGCTGTTTTTT | CATSRGGSQRELFF
NA | TRBJ2-3 | NA | TRBV11-3 | TGTGCCAGCAGCTTAGGGGGTTTAGGCGGCTACACAGATACGCAGTATTTT | CASSLGGLGGYTDTQYF
NA | TRBJ2-3 | TRBD1 | TRBV2 | TGTGCCAGCAGTGATTCGATGGACAGGGGATGGGGAGATACGCAGTATTTT | CASSDSMDRGWGDTQYF
NA | TRBJ1-4 | TRBD1 | TRBV7-6 | TGTGCCAGCAGCGGACAGGTTACCAATGAAAAACTGTTTTTT | CASSGQVTNEKLFF
NA | TRBJ2-5 | TRBD2 | TRBV4-1 | TGCGCCAGCAGCCACCTACTAGCGGCAACGCAGACCCAGTACTTC | CASSHLLAATQTQYF
NA | TRBJ2-5 | NA | TRBV4-3 | TGCGCCAGCAGCCAAGAATTCGGAGGCGGAGGGGGAGAGACCCAGTACTTC | CASSQEFGGGGGETQYF
NA | TRBJ2-3 | NA | TRBV15 | TGTGCCACCAGCAGAGATCCGAGCACAGATACGCAGTATTTT | CATSRDPSTDTQYF
NA | TRBJ1-2 | NA | TRBV19 | TGTGCCAGTAGCCCAGGGGCTTGGTATGGCCACACCTTC | CASSPGAWYGHTF
NA | TRBJ2-5 | NA | TRBV7-7 | TGTGCCAGCAGCCCGTCGACCGGTGGGGAGACCCAGTACTTC | CASSPSTGGETQYF
NA | TRBJ2-3 | NA | TRBV13 | TGTGCCAGCAGCTTGGGACCCCTGGGAGATACGCAGTATTTT | CASSLGPLGDTQYF
NA | TRBJ2-3 | TRBD2 | TRBV27 | TGTGCCAGCCGGGAGGGATTGATAAGAACAGATACGCAGTATTTT | CASREGLIRTDTQYF
NA | TRBJ2-2 | NA | TRBV19 | TGTGCCAGTAGTCGTCTCTTCTCGAACACCGGGGAGCTGTTTTTT | CASSRLFSNTGELFF
NA | TRBJ1-3 | NA | TRBV29-1 | TGCAGCGTACCCCGGGGGCTGAGAAACACCATATATTTT | CSVPRGLRNTIYF
NA | TRBJ2-2 | NA | TRBV5-5 | TGTGCCAGCAGCAGACAGGCCACCGGGGAGCTGTTTTTT | CASSRQATGELFF